The 26 T cell receptor beta chains listed next were all sequenced from one sample in a study of PD-1 blockade in classical Hodgkin lymphoma. Sequencing used immunoSEQ multiplex PCR; TCRdb keeps in-frame clones, though not all of them. The table has several thousand clones, under 90% seen once; the top ten hold 11% to 15%. There was relapse after autologous stem cell transplantation in every patient, and there was variation in brentuximab vedotin exposure. The sample consisted of peripheral blood mononuclear cells (PBMCs), taken at baseline. The origin of the receptors is a human donor with classical Hodgkin lymphoma.

CDR3 residues: CASRALQGAGDQPQHF. CDR3 nucleotide sequence: TGTGCCAGCAGGGCTTTACAGGGGGCCGGGGATCAGCCCCAGCATTTT. The chain combines TRBV28 with TRBJ1-5; 9 bases align to TRBD1. The length of the CDR3 is 16 residues. The germline V gene encodes CDR1 MDHEN and CDR2 SYDVKM. V was pared by 6 bases and J by 5 bases, with 11 bases of the junction left unmatched.

The genes are TRBV7-6 and TRBJ2-7; D gene ambiguous. The CDR3 spans 14 residues. Germline values: CDR1 SGHVS, CDR2 FNYEAQ. Trimming took 6 bases from V and 2 from J, leaving 14 bases between them. CDR3 sequence: CASRTLSCAYEQYF. In nucleotides, the CDR3 is TGTGCCAGCAGAACGCTTTCGTGCGCCTACGAGCAGTACTTC.

The genes are TRBV16 and TRBJ2-3; 10 bases line up with TRBD2. This CDR3 region has 20 residues. The V and J ends lost 2 bases and 2 bases, in that order; junction bases with no gene match: 16. Germline V gene lookup returns CDR1 KGHSY and CDR2 FQNENV. The DNA of the CDR3 is TGTGCCAGCAGCCAACCCCAGGCTAGCGGGAGAGGTAGGCCCACAGATACGCAGTATTTT. Amino acids: CASSQPQASGRGRPTDTQYF.

The rearrangement uses TRBV18 and TRBJ1-5; possibly TRBD1 for D (5 bases). Germline lookup yields CDR1 KGHSH and CDR2 LQKENI. V was clipped by 2 bases and J by 4 bases, with 12 bases between them. CDR3 size: 15 residues. As DNA, the CDR3 is TGTGCCAGCTCACCAACGGGGACGGGAAATCAGCCCCAGCATTTT. Protein product: CASSPTGTGNQPQHF.

The chain carries TRBV9 and TRBJ2-1; D is undetermined. The CDR3 consists of 15 residues. CDR1 is SGDLS and CDR2 is YYNGEE in the germline V gene. The V end was cut by 0 bases, the J end by 1 base, with 8 bases between. This CDR3 is CASSVGTLSYNEQFF. DNA of the CDR3: TGTGCCAGCAGCGTAGGGACGCTTTCCTACAATGAGCAGTTCTTC. The whole variable domain, filled in from reference TRBV9 and TRBJ2-1, reads DSGVTQTPKHLITATGQRVTLRCSPRSGDLSVYWYQQSLDQGLQFLIQYYNGEERAKGNILERFSAQQFPDLHSELNLSSLELGDSALYFCASSVGTLSYNEQFFGPGTRLTVL.

Only a few counts were recorded for this clone. The chain carries TRBV18 and TRBJ1-2, with a possible D match to TRBD1 (6 bases). The CDR3 totals 15 residues. Germline V gene sequence: CDR1 KGHSH, CDR2 LQKENI. V lost 4 bases and J 4 bases, leaving 16 bases between the germline ends. The CDR3 reads CASSLYRTVIYGYTF. CDR3 bases: TGTGCCAGCTCACTATACCGGACAGTAATCTATGGCTACACCTTC.

This clone was picked up one time. This sequence joins TRBV27 and TRBJ1-2; D may be TRBD1 (5 bases). V was clipped by 6 bases and J by 2 bases, with 16 bases between them. Per germline, CDR1 MNHEY and CDR2 SMNVEV (reference sequence). The CDR3 runs to 15 residues. DNA for the CDR3: TGTGCCAGCAGACCGTCGAGGGGATCCAACTATGGCTACACCTTC. Amino acids: CASRPSRGSNYGYTF.

The chain combines TRBV2 with TRBJ2-3; 8 nucleotides agree with TRBD2. Germline CDR1 is SNHLY and CDR2 is FYNNEI. CDR3 length equals 15 residues. V trimming: 1 base; J trimming: 6 bases; junction bases outside the gene matches: 6. The CDR3 spells CASSEGAGDPDTQYF. CDR3 DNA sequence: TGTGCCAGCAGTGAAGGAGCGGGAGACCCCGATACGCAGTATTTT.

The CDR3 DNA is TGTGCCAGCTCGGGACAACCTAGCACAGATACGCAGTATTTT. Amino acids: CASSGQPSTDTQYF. The chain joins TRBV9 to TRBJ2-3; a weak D match, TRBD1 (6 bases). The CDR3 loop spans 14 amino acids. CDR1 is SGDLS, CDR2 YYNGEE, per germline. V was shortened by 7 bases and J by 0 bases, with 12 bases between the two germline ends.

V is TRBV4-2 and J is TRBJ1-1; D unresolved. CDR1 LGHNA and CDR2 YNFKEQ come from the germline V gene. The V end lost 2 bases, the J end lost 3 bases, and 4 bases lay between the germline ends. The CDR3 sequence is 12 residues long. The DNA of the CDR3 is TGTGCCAGCAGCCAAAGGGACACTGAAGCTTTCTTT. Amino acids: CASSQRDTEAFF.

About this clone: Other DNA sequences in the same sample also yield this CDR3. This rearrangement joins TRBV7-9 to TRBJ2-1; the D is unclear. V lost 1 base and J lost 6, with 7 bases in between. The CDR3 consists of 13 residues. Germline V gives CDR1 SEHNR, CDR2 FQNEAQ (reference sequence). CDR3 coding DNA: TGTGCCAGCAGCTTAGGGCAGAGCAATGAGCAGTTCTTC. This gives the protein CASSLGQSNEQFF.

The CDR3 DNA is TGTGCCAGCAGGTCGCGCGGGAGCGCCTACAATGAGCAGTTCTTC. Its protein product is CASRSRGSAYNEQFF. The chain is built from TRBV2 and TRBJ2-1; 7 nucleotides line up with TRBD2. Germline CDR1 SNHLY, CDR2 FYNNEI. With V trimmed by 6 bases and J by 2 bases, 7 bases remained unmatched. This CDR3 spans 15 amino acids.

The rearrangement links TRBV29-1 to TRBJ2-1; TRBD2 matches at 13 bases. V dropped 1 base and J dropped 8; count of bases not matched to a gene: 11. Germline loops: CDR1 SQVTM, CDR2 ANQGSEA. The CDR3 has 17 residues. CDR3 in DNA: TGCAGCGTTGAAGGGGGAGACAGGACTAGCGGGAGCCATGAGCAGTTCTTC. Protein product: CSVEGGDRTSGSHEQFF.

This clone was counted a single time. V and J are TRBV7-2 and TRBJ1-4; TRBD1 aligns across 8 bases. Germline CDR1 reads SGHTA; CDR2 reads FQGNSA. With V trimmed by 0 bases and J by 0 bases, 0 bases remained unmatched. This CDR3 has 16 amino acids. The CDR3 region has the DNA TGTGCCAGCAGCTTAGCCAGGGGGCCAACTAATGAAAAACTGTTTTTT. Its translation: CASSLARGPTNEKLFF.

This sequence joins TRBV27 and TRBJ2-3; 15 bases fit TRBD2. The CDR3 consists of 17 residues. Per the germline V gene, CDR1 is MNHEY and CDR2 is SMNVEV (reference sequence). V dropped 5 bases and J dropped 1; count of bases not matched to a gene: 4. CDR3 coding DNA: TGTGCCAGCAGTGGACTAGCGGGAGGGCCGGGCACAGATACGCAGTATTTT. Translation gives CASSGLAGGPGTDTQYF.

The genes are TRBV9 and TRBJ2-2; D not resolved. There are 16 residues in the CDR3. Germline assignment: CDR1 SGDLS and CDR2 YYNGEE. Trimming shortened V by 0 bases and J by 4 bases, and 13 bases separated the two germline ends. Here the CDR3 reads CASSVEPVHLTGELFF. The DNA for the CDR3 is TGTGCCAGCAGCGTAGAACCGGTACACCTCACCGGGGAGCTGTTTTTT.

This clone was counted a few times. V usage is TRBV7-8 and J usage is TRBJ2-7, with D tentatively TRBD1 (9 bases). The CDR3 is made up of 17 amino acids. V was cut by 5 bases and J by 3 bases, with 23 bases left in between. CDR1 and CDR2 from the germline V gene are SGHVS and FQNEAQ. For the CDR3, the DNA is TGTGCCAGCAGCCTAAGGACAGGGGCGAGCGGGAGCTACGAGCAGTACTTC. Its translation: CASSLRTGASGSYEQYF. The whole variable domain, filled in from reference TRBV7-8 and TRBJ2-7, reads GAGVSQSPRYKVAKRGQDVALRCDPISGHVSLFWYQQALGQGPEFLTYFQNEAQLDKSGLPSDRFFAERPEGSVSTLKIQRTQQEDSAVYLCASSLRTGASGSYEQYFGPGTRLTVT.

The V call is TRBV28, the J call TRBJ2-2, with TRBD2 as a possible D gene (5 bases). Germline V gene data show CDR1 as MDHEN and CDR2 as SYDVKM. The V and J ends lost 8 bases and 1 base respectively, with 8 bases between them. CDR3 length: 13 residues. The CDR3 reads CASGSLNTGELFF. The CDR3 region has the DNA TGTGCCAGCGGGAGCCTGAACACCGGGGAGCTGTTTTTT.

The DNA of the CDR3 is TGTGCCAGCAGCTTAGTTACAGGGCGGGGTGGCTACACCTTC. Its protein is CASSLVTGRGGYTF. The rearrangement links TRBV11-2 to TRBJ1-2; D is perhaps TRBD1 (6 bases). Trimming took 1 base from V and 7 from J, leaving 13 bases between them. The CDR3 runs to 14 residues. CDR1 and CDR2 (germline): SGHAT, FQNNGV.

The chain is built from TRBV27 and TRBJ2-7; 8 bases are a match to TRBD2. V dropped 6 bases and J dropped 5; count of bases not matched to a gene: 9. Germline V CDR1 and CDR2: MNHEY, SMNVEV (reference sequence). The CDR3 has 14 amino acids. CDR3 sequence reads: CASSTTSGTHEQYF. CDR3 in DNA: TGTGCCAGCAGCACCACTAGCGGTACCCACGAGCAGTACTTC.

In its sample, this clone was seen once. The chain carries TRBV27 and TRBJ2-7; either TRBD1 or TRBD2 may fit D (6 bases each). Germline V gene data show CDR1 as MNHEY and CDR2 as SMNVEV (reference sequence). Trimming cost V 6 bases and J 3 bases, with 21 bases left between them. The CDR3 is 16 residues long. The chain's CDR3 is CASRGIGGRFFYEQYF. CDR3 DNA: TGTGCCAGCAGAGGGATTGGGGGGCGATTTTTCTACGAGCAGTACTTC.

Comments on this clone: The same CDR3 can be traced to other DNA sequences in this sample. The chain couples TRBV5-1 to TRBJ2-5; D remains ambiguous. Germline CDR1 and CDR2: SGHRS and YFSETQ. The CDR3 consists of 14 residues. Trimming removed 2 bases from V and 4 bases from J, with 12 bases in between. The CDR3 loop is CASSLAGARETQYF. As DNA, the CDR3 is TGCGCCAGCAGCTTAGCAGGAGCCCGAGAGACCCAGTACTTC.

Only one count was recorded for this clone. The chain uses TRBV5-6 and TRBJ2-5; 7 nucleotides agree with TRBD1. The CDR3 is 13 residues long. CDR1 is SGHDT, CDR2 YYEEEE, per germline. Trimming took 4 bases from V and 3 from J; bases not matched to a gene: 3. In DNA, the CDR3 is TGTGCCAGCAGCGGGGACAGAAAAGAGACCCAGTACTTC. This translates into CASSGDRKETQYF.

This rearrangement joins TRBV15 to TRBJ2-7; 9 bases are shared with TRBD2. V lost 6 bases to trimming and J lost 4 bases; unmatched junction nucleotides: 4. The germline V gene encodes CDR1 LNHNV and CDR2 YYDKDF (reference sequence). The CDR3 runs to 13 residues. The CDR3 DNA reads TGTGCCACCAGGCGGGAGGGCCTATACGAGCAGTACTTC. It translates to CATRREGLYEQYF.

DNA of the CDR3: TGTGCCAGCAGCGACAGCTTCGAGCAGTACTTC. Its protein product is CASSDSFEQYF. The gene calls are TRBV6-1 and TRBJ2-7, with D maybe TRBD1 (5 bases). Trimming cost V 6 bases and J 6 bases, with 9 bases left between them. There are 11 residues in the CDR3. The germline V gene has CDR1 MNHNS and CDR2 SASEGT.

The chain links TRBV9 to TRBJ2-2; D gene unclear. The germline V and J ends were trimmed by 0 bases and 6 bases, with 3 bases remaining between them. Germline CDR1 SGDLS, CDR2 YYNGEE. The CDR3 runs 12 residues. The CDR3 coding sequence is TGTGCCAGCAGCGTAGTTTCCGGGGAGCTGTTTTTT. It yields the protein CASSVVSGELFF.